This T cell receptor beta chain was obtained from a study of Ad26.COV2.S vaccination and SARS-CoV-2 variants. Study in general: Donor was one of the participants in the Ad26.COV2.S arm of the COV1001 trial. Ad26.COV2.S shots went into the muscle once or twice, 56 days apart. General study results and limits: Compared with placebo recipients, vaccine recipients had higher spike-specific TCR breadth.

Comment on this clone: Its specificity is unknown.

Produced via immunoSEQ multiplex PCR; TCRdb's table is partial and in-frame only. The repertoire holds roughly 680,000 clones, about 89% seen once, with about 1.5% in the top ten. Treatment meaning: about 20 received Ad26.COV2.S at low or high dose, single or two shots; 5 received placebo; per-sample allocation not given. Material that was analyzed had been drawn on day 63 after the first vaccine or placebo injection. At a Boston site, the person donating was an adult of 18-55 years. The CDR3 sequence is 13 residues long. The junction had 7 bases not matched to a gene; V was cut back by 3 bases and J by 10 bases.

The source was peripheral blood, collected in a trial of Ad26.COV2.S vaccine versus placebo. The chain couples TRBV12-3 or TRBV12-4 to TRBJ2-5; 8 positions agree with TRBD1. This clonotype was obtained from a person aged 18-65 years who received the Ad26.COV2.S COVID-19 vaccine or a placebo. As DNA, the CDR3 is TGTGCCAGCAGTTTCAACCGACAGGGGCTCCAGTACTTC. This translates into CASSFNRQGLQYF.